These 32 T cell receptor beta chains share one sample of origin, sequenced in a study of Ad26.COV2.S vaccination and SARS-CoV-2 variants (dated by TCRdb to the early 2020s). The library was prepared using the immunoSEQ multiplex PCR assay. TCRdb obtained this table from immuneACCESS and retained in-frame rearrangements with V and J assigned. These tables miss some clones; where compared with another copy, unresolved V genes account for less than half of the shortfall, and the remainder is unexplained. The sample table shows some 190,000 clones, and roughly 85% are seen once. The top ten clones comprise about 5.5% of the sample. The sample's time point label, decoded: individuals recovered from natural SARS-CoV-2 infection. The sequenced sample was peripheral blood, obtained after recovery from COVID-19. The receptors stem from a human donor who had recovered from COVID-19.

CDR3 nucleotide sequence: TGTGCCAGCAGTTCGGACAGGGTGCAAAGAGATACGCAGTATTTT. Protein product: CASSSDRVQRDTQYF. J is TRBJ2-3 and V is TRBV2; 8 nucleotides line up with TRBD1. Trimming removed 5 bases from V and 5 bases from J; junction bases left unmatched: 9. CDR3 length: 15 amino acids. Per germline, CDR1 SNHLY and CDR2 FYNNEI.

The chain is built from TRBV10-3 and TRBJ1-1; no definite D call. The V gene's germline CDR1 is ENHRY and CDR2 SYGVKD. The CDR3 is made up of 14 amino acids. V gave up 6 bases and J gave up 0 bases, with 11 bases separating them. The CDR3 coding sequence is TGTGCCATCAGAGTCCAGTTGTTGAACACTGAAGCTTTCTTT. Translating it yields CAIRVQLLNTEAFF.

As to this clone: Other nucleotide sequences in the sample specify the same CDR3. This chain connects TRBV4-2 to TRBJ1-2, with no clear D. The CDR3 runs 13 residues. V lost 0 bases and J lost 7, with 9 bases in between. CDR1 is LGHNA and CDR2 is YNFKEQ in the germline V gene. DNA for the CDR3: TGTGCCAGCAGCCAAGATCGTAGAGGTGGCTACACCTTC. This sequence encodes CASSQDRRGGYTF.

This chain connects TRBV15 to TRBJ1-1; D is possibly TRBD1 (6 bases). V dropped 0 bases and J dropped 4 bases, with 12 bases sitting between them. The CDR3 consists of 15 residues. Germline lookup yields CDR1 LNHNV and CDR2 YYDKDF (reference sequence). CDR3 residues: CATSREPGAATEAFF. The DNA for the CDR3 is TGTGCCACCAGCAGAGAGCCGGGGGCGGCCACTGAAGCTTTCTTT.

The J gene is TRBJ2-5, the V gene TRBV7-8; TRBD2 aligns across 9 bases. The ends lost 1 base at V and 5 bases at J; junction bases unmatched: 8. Germline V lookup: CDR1 SGHVS, CDR2 FQNEAQ. The CDR3 runs to 16 residues. CDR3 DNA sequence: TGTGCCAGCAGCTTAGGGTCAGGACTAGCGACCGAGACCCAGTACTTC. Its protein product is CASSLGSGLATETQYF.

Notes on this clone: At one boundary the junction diverges from the germline segment, which might be a read error. The V and J genes are TRBV7-9 and TRBJ1-4; TRBD1 is a possible D gene (6 bases). Per the germline V gene, CDR1 is SEHNR and CDR2 is FQNEAQ (reference sequence). The CDR3 spans 14 residues. The CDR3, as DNA: TGTGCCAGCACCTTAGGGGGGGGCCGGGAAAAACTGTTTTTT. This sequence encodes CASTLGGGREKLFF. Together with reference TRBV7-9 and TRBJ1-4, the CDR3 gives the full variable domain: DTGVSQNPRHKITKRGQNVTFRCDPISEHNRLYWYRQTLGQGPEFLTYFQNEAQLEKSRLLSDRFSAERPKGSFSTLEIQRTEQGDSAMYLCASTLGGGREKLFFGSGTQLSVL.

The rearrangement links TRBV13 to TRBJ2-1; the D is unclear. Trimming shortened V by 11 bases and J by 6 bases, and 20 bases separated the two germline ends. CDR3 size: 14 residues. The germline V gene has CDR1 PRHDT and CDR2 FYEKMQ (reference sequence). This CDR3 reads CAPRESSMANEQFF. CDR3 DNA sequence: TGTGCCCCCCGCGAGAGTAGCATGGCCAATGAGCAGTTCTTC.

The chain couples TRBV5-6 to TRBJ2-6; D ambiguous. There are 16 residues in the CDR3. CDR1 is SGHDT and CDR2 is YYEEEE in the germline V gene. Trimming cost V 1 base and J 4 bases, with 12 bases left between them. The CDR3 spells CASSLRLGPGANVLTF. In DNA form, the CDR3 reads TGTGCCAGCAGCTTGAGATTAGGCCCCGGGGCCAACGTCCTGACTTTC.

The chain carries TRBV5-6 and TRBJ1-1, with D unclear. Per germline, CDR1 SGHDT and CDR2 YYEEEE. Trimming took off 2 bases at V and 1 base at J, with 18 bases between the two ends. The CDR3 covers 17 residues. The DNA for the CDR3 is TGTGCCAGCAGCTTAGGAGGGATAAAGGCCTGGAACACTGAAGCTTTCTTT. Protein: CASSLGGIKAWNTEAFF.

This clone was seen just once. The chain carries TRBV5-6 and TRBJ2-5; D not certain. Between the trimmed V and J ends, which lost 1 base and 5 bases, there was a span of 6 bases. The CDR3 has 12 residues. The germline V gene encodes CDR1 SGHDT and CDR2 YYEEEE. As DNA, the CDR3 is TGTGCCAGCAGCTTGTACCGGGAGACCCAGTACTTC. Protein sequence: CASSLYRETQYF. The variable domain in full, with the rest retrieved from reference TRBV5-6 and TRBJ2-5, is DAGVTQSPTHLIKTRGQQVTLRCSPKSGHDTVSWYQQALGQGPQFIFQYYEEEERQRGNFPDRFSGHQFPNYSSELNVNALLLGDSALYLCASSLYRETQYFGPGTRLLVL.

V is TRBV6-6 and J is TRBJ1-5, with no clear D. Germline V gene data show CDR1 as MNHNY and CDR2 as SVGAGI (reference sequence). The CDR3 loop spans 14 amino acids. Trimming pared 2 bases from V and 3 bases from J, leaving 8 bases between. The CDR3 coding sequence is TGTGCCAGCAGTTACAAGGGTGTCAATCAGCCCCAGCATTTT. Translated: CASSYKGVNQPQHF.

This chain links TRBV5-1 with TRBJ2-5, with D maybe TRBD1 (5 bases). V lost 4 bases, J lost 4 bases, and 14 bases lay in between. This CDR3 has 14 residues. Germline-derived CDR1 and CDR2 are SGHRS and YFSETQ. The CDR3 loop reads CASSLPQGGETQYF. The CDR3 DNA follows: TGCGCCAGCAGCCTACCGCAGGGTGGAGAGACCCAGTACTTC.

This clone was found once. The rearrangement uses TRBV27 and TRBJ2-5; the D gene could be TRBD1 or TRBD2 (5 bases each). Germline V gene data show CDR1 as MNHEY and CDR2 as SMNVEV (reference sequence). CDR3 length equals 12 residues. Trimming removed 5 bases from V and 5 bases from J, with 9 bases in between. Here the CDR3 reads CASSMWGETQYF. CDR3 sequence (DNA): TGTGCCAGCAGTATGTGGGGGGAGACCCAGTACTTC.

This chain uses TRBV4-1 with TRBJ2-3, with TRBD2 matching 10 bases. CDR3 length: 17 amino acids. CDR1 and CDR2 from the germline V gene are MGHRA and YSYEKL. J lost 2 bases, V lost 2 bases, and 7 bases had no gene match. CDR3 in DNA: TGCGCCAGCAGCCAATCACAGCGGGAGGGCGTCACAGATACGCAGTATTTT. Protein: CASSQSQREGVTDTQYF.

The chain couples TRBV7-9 to TRBJ2-2; no clear D. Trimming took off 2 bases at V and 0 bases at J, with 4 bases between the two ends. Germline V gives CDR1 SEHNR, CDR2 FQNEAQ (reference sequence). The CDR3 has 14 residues. The CDR3 loop reads CASSLMPNTGELFF. In DNA, the CDR3 is TGTGCCAGCAGCTTAATGCCGAACACCGGGGAGCTGTTTTTT.

This clone is a singleton in its sample. The rearrangement links TRBV2 to TRBJ1-4, with D hard to call. Trimming took off 6 bases at V and 1 base at J, with 15 bases between the two ends. CDR1 and CDR2 from the germline V gene are SNHLY and FYNNEI. This CDR3 comprises 16 residues. CDR3 DNA sequence: TGTGCCAGCAGACAAAACAGTCGAGGAACTAATGAAAAACTGTTTTTT. This gives the protein CASRQNSRGTNEKLFF.

The V and J genes are TRBV12-3 or TRBV12-4 and TRBJ2-7; TRBD2 aligns across 7 bases. The V gene end was trimmed by 3 bases and the J gene end by 4 bases; junction bases not matched to a gene: 0. The CDR3 consists of 12 residues. DNA of the CDR3: TGTGCCAGCAGTTTTAGCGGGTACGAGCAGTACTTC. Amino acids: CASSFSGYEQYF.

This sequence joins TRBV19 and TRBJ1-1; no firm D call. The length of the CDR3 is 16 residues. Looked up from germline, CDR1 is LNHDA and CDR2 is SQIVND (reference sequence). Trimming cost V 1 base and J 0 bases, with 12 bases left between them. The CDR3 DNA sequence: TGTGCCAGTAGTATAGGGGGTGAAAGGATGAACACTGAAGCTTTCTTT. Amino acids: CASSIGGERMNTEAFF.

Here the CDR3 DNA reads TGTGCCAGCAAAAAACCGGGGAGGGGCTATGGCTACACCTTC. Its translation is CASKKPGRGYGYTF. V gene TRBV28 combines with J gene TRBJ1-2, with a possible D match to TRBD1 (5 bases). Germline assignment: CDR1 MDHEN and CDR2 SYDVKM. The CDR3 contains 14 residues. V was clipped by 7 bases and J by 4 bases, with 16 bases between them.

The V gene is TRBV15, the J gene TRBJ2-7; D remains unclear. Trimming stripped 0 bases from V and 3 bases from J, with 15 bases between. Per germline, CDR1 LNHNV and CDR2 YYDKDF (reference sequence). The CDR3 covers 16 residues. CDR3 region: CATSRDRAGDGYEQYF. Here the CDR3 DNA reads TGTGCCACCAGCAGAGATAGGGCAGGAGATGGCTACGAGCAGTACTTC.

This chain links TRBV5-3 with TRBJ2-7, with D unresolved. TRBV5-3 counts as an open reading frame of uncertain function. Trimming cost V 4 bases and J 4 bases, with 12 bases left between them. The CDR3 sequence is 13 residues long. In nucleotides, the CDR3 is TGTGCCAGAAGCCTCCTTCATCGATACGAGCAGTACTTC. Protein sequence: CARSLLHRYEQYF.

This clone was found once. This chain connects TRBV27 to TRBJ2-3; the match to TRBD2 covers 10 bases. Germline assignment: CDR1 MNHEY and CDR2 SMNVEV (reference sequence). The ends lost 5 bases at V and 2 bases at J; junction bases unmatched: 1. The CDR3 sequence is 14 residues long. This CDR3 is CASSTSGNTDTQYF. CDR3 nucleotide sequence: TGTGCCAGCAGTACTAGCGGGAACACAGATACGCAGTATTTT.

This clone appeared a few times. This chain uses TRBV5-6 with TRBJ2-3; D remains unclear. The CDR3 has 13 residues. Germline V gives CDR1 SGHDT, CDR2 YYEEEE. Trimming stripped 2 bases from V and 3 bases from J, with 7 bases between. The CDR3 DNA is TGTGCCAGCAGCTTCTGGGGAACAGATACGCAGTATTTT. Translated: CASSFWGTDTQYF.

The CDR3 DNA is TGTGCCAGCAGTTTTGATAGCAATCAGCCCCAGCATTTT. Protein: CASSFDSNQPQHF. J is TRBJ1-5 and V is TRBV27; D call uncertain. The CDR3 length is 13 residues. The V gene's germline CDR1 is MNHEY and CDR2 SMNVEV (reference sequence). V lost 3 bases and J lost 0, with 3 bases in between.

V usage is TRBV19 and J usage is TRBJ1-6; maybe TRBD1 (5 bases). This CDR3 spans 16 amino acids. CDR1 is LNHDA, CDR2 SQIVND, per germline (reference sequence). Trimming pared 0 bases from V and 5 bases from J, leaving 11 bases between. The CDR3 region has the DNA TGTGCCAGTAGTATAGAAGGGGTCCGCCATAATTCACCCCTCCACTTT. Translated: CASSIEGVRHNSPLHF.

This sequence joins TRBV2 and TRBJ2-2; D might be TRBD1 (6 bases). There are 15 residues in the CDR3. Looked up from germline, CDR1 is SNHLY and CDR2 is FYNNEI. The V and J ends lost 4 bases and 4 bases respectively, with 13 bases between them. The DNA for the CDR3 is TGTGCCAGCAGTGCGAGGGCAGGGGCCACCGGGGAGCTGTTTTTT. As protein: CASSARAGATGELFF.

The V call is TRBV24-1, the J call TRBJ1-2, with D perhaps TRBD1 (6 bases). The CDR3 is 14 residues long. V lost 3 bases and J lost 8, with 15 bases in between. Per germline, CDR1 KGHDR and CDR2 SFDVKD. CDR3 in amino acids: CATSDPATGKGYTF. In DNA, the CDR3 is TGTGCCACCAGTGATCCCGCGACAGGAAAAGGCTACACCTTC.

The CDR3 DNA reads as TGTGCCAGCAGCTTAGGGATGGCAGGGCGCGAGCAGTACTTC. Protein: CASSLGMAGREQYF. The chain couples TRBV5-4 to TRBJ2-7; tentatively, D is TRBD1 (5 bases). Germline CDR1 is SGHNT and CDR2 is YYREEE (reference sequence). V lost 2 bases and J 6 bases, leaving 15 bases between the germline ends. The CDR3 is made up of 14 amino acids. Full variable domain (remainder filled in from reference TRBV5-4 and TRBJ2-7): ETGVTQSPTHLIKTRGQQVTLRCSSQSGHNTVSWYQQALGQGPQFIFQYYREEENGRGNFPPRFSGLQFPNYSSELNVNALELDDSALYLCASSLGMAGREQYFGPGTRLTVT.

Remarks on this clone: The same CDR3 can be traced to other DNA sequences in this sample. The gene calls are TRBV14 and TRBJ2-7; D not certain. CDR1 is SGHDN and CDR2 is FVKESK in the germline V gene. This CDR3 region has 14 residues. The germline V and J ends were trimmed by 1 base and 6 bases, with 13 bases remaining between them. The CDR3 loop is CASSQVPPLGEQYF. The CDR3 coding sequence is TGTGCCAGCAGCCAAGTCCCACCGCTGGGCGAGCAGTACTTC.

The genes are TRBV29-1 and TRBJ2-7; a weak D match, TRBD2 (5 bases). In germline, CDR1 is SQVTM, CDR2 ANQGSEA. The V end was cut by 7 bases, the J end by 5 bases, with 12 bases between. The CDR3 extends over 11 amino acids. CDR3 sequence: CSAGGLNEQYF. The CDR3 bases are TGCAGCGCAGGCGGGCTCAACGAGCAGTACTTC.

This clone was detected once. This chain connects TRBV11-1 to TRBJ2-5; no clear D. The V end lost 6 bases, the J end lost 3 bases, and 20 bases lay between the germline ends. CDR3 length: 16 amino acids. Germline CDR1 and CDR2: SGHAT and FQDESV (reference sequence). For the CDR3, the DNA is TGTGCCAGCAGTAAACAACCGGGCCCGAGAGAAGAGACCCAGTACTTC. Amino acid sequence: CASSKQPGPREETQYF.

V is TRBV12-3 or TRBV12-4 and J is TRBJ1-2, with unresolved D. The CDR3 has 13 residues. Trimming took 4 bases from V and 2 from J, leaving 8 bases between them. This chain's CDR3 is CASSSPGNYGYTF. The CDR3 DNA sequence: TGTGCCAGCAGTTCTCCGGGGAACTATGGCTACACCTTC.